A single sample gave rise to the 31 T cell receptor beta chains below, sequenced in a study of regulatory T cells in long-lasting Graves disease. Construction of the TCR beta libraries employed iRepertoire HTBI primers in conjunction with Arm-PCR of CDR3 regions. From the multiplex PCR reads, TCRdb called clonotypes with MiXCR, one entry per CDR3 protein. The repertoire consists of 400,000 to 450,000 distinct CDR3 sequences, with about 16% occurring once and the leading ten covering around a tenth. The time point: newly diagnosed GD, antithyroid drugs for less than 3 months. Following extraction of RNA from PBMCs, that RNA was used to make the TCR library. The same data also went into a second study, on T cells in Graves' hyperthyroidism and ophthalmopathy.

The sample here was peripheral blood mononuclear cells (PBMCs), taken at new diagnosis, from a patient treated with antithyroid drugs. These receptors were obtained from a woman in her twenties or thirties with Graves disease.

The chain combines TRBV20-1 with TRBJ2-7, with 8 bases fitting TRBD1. Germline V lookup: CDR1 DFQATT, CDR2 SNEGSKA (reference sequence). Germline trimming cut 5 bases from V and 2 bases from J; bases unmatched to any gene: 8. This CDR3 spans 14 amino acids. In nucleotides, the CDR3 is TGCAGTGCTCGATTTGACAGGGGAACCTACGAGCAGTACTTC. This gives the protein CSARFDRGTYEQYF.

This clonotype has at least ten counts. The CDR3 sequence is CASSLGPPLADLRYEQYF. As DNA, the CDR3 is TGCGCCAGCAGCTTGGGCCCCCCCCTAGCGGACCTTCGTTACGAGCAGTACTTC. The rearrangement joins TRBV5-1 to TRBJ2-7; 7 nucleotides agree with TRBD2. The germline gives CDR1 SGHRS, CDR2 YFSETQ. V shed 0 bases and J 4 bases; nucleotides not matched to a gene: 16. There are 18 residues in the CDR3.

In its sample, this clonotype was seen many times. The V call is TRBV4-1, the J call TRBJ2-7; 7 bases align to TRBD1. Germline CDR1 MGHRA, CDR2 YSYEKL. This CDR3 is 14 amino acids long. With 6 bases clipped from V and 4 bases from J, the junction kept 9 bases outside the gene matches. CDR3 DNA: TGCGCCAGCAGAGCTACAGGGGCAGGGTACGAGCAGTACTTC. The encoded protein is CASRATGAGYEQYF.

In its sample, this clonotype was seen many times. V usage is TRBV6-2 or TRBV6-3 and J usage is TRBJ1-1; D gene uncertain. V was shortened by 4 bases and J by 1 base, with 10 bases between the two germline ends. The CDR3 sequence is 14 residues long. Germline lookup yields CDR1 MNHEY and CDR2 SVGEGT. The CDR3 region has the DNA TGTGCCAGCAGTTCCGCGGGCGGGAACACTGAAGCTTTCTTT. Its protein is CASSSAGGNTEAFF.

This clonotype was picked up many times. The chain couples TRBV24-1 to TRBJ2-5; no clear D. The germline CDR1 and CDR2 sequences are KGHDR and SFDVKD. V was shortened by 4 bases and J by 5 bases, with 19 bases between the two germline ends. This CDR3 has 16 amino acids. CDR3 in DNA: TGTGCCACCAGTGACTCCGCAATCCAGTTGGGGGAGACCCAGTACTTC. Amino acids: CATSDSAIQLGETQYF.

This clonotype appeared many times. The chain couples TRBV7-9 to TRBJ2-1, with D hard to call. Trimming removed 6 bases at V and 0 bases at J, with 9 bases between. The germline V gene has CDR1 SEHNR and CDR2 FQNEAQ (reference sequence). The CDR3 has 14 residues. CDR3 DNA: TGTGCCAGCAGTTCCCGGAGCTCCTACAATGAGCAGTTCTTC. This gives the protein CASSSRSSYNEQFF.

V and J are TRBV6-2 or TRBV6-3 and TRBJ2-7; tentative D call: TRBD1 (6 bases). The CDR3 consists of 14 residues. CDR1 is MNHEY, CDR2 SVGEGT, per germline. Trimming cost V 2 bases and J 2 bases, with 10 bases left between them. The CDR3 spells CASSYPGDAYEQYF. The CDR3 DNA is TGTGCCAGCAGTTACCCAGGGGACGCCTACGAGCAGTACTTC.

This clonotype was seen ten or more times. Here the CDR3 reads CASSGTGGQKLFF. CDR3 DNA: TGTGCCAGCAGCGGGACAGGGGGTCAAAAACTGTTTTTT. The rearrangement links TRBV12-3 or TRBV12-4 to TRBJ1-4; 11 bases line up with TRBD1. The V and J ends lost 6 bases and 9 bases, in that order; junction bases with no gene match: 3. The CDR3 runs 13 residues.

V usage is TRBV19 and J usage is TRBJ2-1; D is tentatively TRBD1 or TRBD2 (6 bases each). V lost 10 bases and J 4 bases, leaving 11 bases between the germline ends. Germline lookup yields CDR1 LNHDA and CDR2 SQIVND (reference sequence). This CDR3 is built from 12 residues. CDR3 amino acids: CATQGGYNEQFF. CDR3 in DNA: TGTGCCACCCAAGGGGGGTACAATGAGCAGTTCTTC.

In the case of this clonotype: A much larger clonotype is one base distant, so this may be a read error. The gene calls are TRBV11-2 and TRBJ2-1; a possible D gene is TRBD1 (5 bases). There are 16 residues in the CDR3. V lost 0 bases, J lost 4 bases, and 13 bases lay in between. The V gene's germline CDR1 is SGHAT and CDR2 FQNNGV. The CDR3 sequence: CASSLEGVTQYNEQFF. CDR3 coding DNA: TGTGCCAGCAGCTTAGAAGGGGTAACACAATACAATGAGCAGTTCTTC.

This clonotype has at least ten counts. One end of the junction varies from germline; a read error may be responsible. The rearrangement uses TRBV12-3 or TRBV12-4 and TRBJ2-1; perhaps TRBD2 as D (6 bases). The CDR3 extends over 15 amino acids. The CDR3: CTSSLPGTYYNEQFF. The CDR3 coding sequence is TGTACCAGCAGTTTACCTGGGACTTACTACAATGAGCAGTTCTTC.

This clonotype appeared many times. V and J are TRBV20-1 and TRBJ1-5; the D gene is possibly TRBD1 (5 bases). The V end lost 3 bases, the J end lost 4 bases, and 16 bases lay between the germline ends. This CDR3 is built from 15 residues. The germline CDR1 and CDR2 sequences are DFQATT and SNEGSKA (reference sequence). For the CDR3, the DNA is TGCAGTGCTAGTGGAGGCAGGGCCCATAATCAGCCCCAGCATTTT. Protein sequence: CSASGGRAHNQPQHF.

This chain links TRBV9 with TRBJ2-1, with TRBD1 matching 7 bases. The J segment lost 5 bases and the V segment lost 6 bases, leaving 5 bases of the junction unmatched. Germline CDR1 SGDLS, CDR2 YYNGEE. The CDR3 spans 13 residues. CDR3 sequence (DNA): TGTGCCAGCACTAAGGGACAGAACAATGAGCAGTTCTTC. Protein: CASTKGQNNEQFF.

The chain carries TRBV5-6 and TRBJ2-2; a possible D gene is TRBD2 (5 bases). Per the germline V gene, CDR1 is SGHDT and CDR2 is YYEEEE. The CDR3 length is 15 residues. The V end was cut by 5 bases, the J end by 2 bases, with 13 bases between. Here the CDR3 reads CASRSGGGNTGELFF. For the CDR3, the DNA is TGTGCCAGCAGGAGTGGCGGAGGCAACACCGGGGAGCTGTTTTTT.

This clonotype has a count of ten or more. The rearrangement uses TRBV7-8 and TRBJ2-1; a possible D gene is TRBD2 (6 bases). V lost 2 bases and J lost 3, with 14 bases in between. The germline CDR1 and CDR2 sequences are SGHVS and FQNEAQ. This CDR3 is 16 amino acids long. The CDR3, as DNA: TGTGCCAGCAGCTTATTCCGGGGGATAAACTACAATGAGCAGTTCTTC. Protein product: CASSLFRGINYNEQFF.

This clonotype appeared many times. The chain couples TRBV7-2 to TRBJ2-1; TRBD2 is a possible D gene (5 bases). Trimming shortened V by 1 base and J by 8 bases, and 9 bases separated the two germline ends. Looked up from germline, CDR1 is SGHTA and CDR2 is FQGNSA. The CDR3 has 13 amino acids. The CDR3 DNA is TGTGCCAGCAGCTTAGGTGTGAGGGATGAGCAGTTCTTC. Protein product: CASSLGVRDEQFF.

On this clonotype itself: A much more abundant neighbour one base away suggests this may be a read error. The chain recombines TRBV6-1 with TRBJ1-1; no definite D call. The germline CDR1 and CDR2 sequences are MNHNS and SASEGT. This CDR3 comprises 15 residues. V was shortened by 1 base and J by 10 bases, with 19 bases between the two germline ends. CDR3 coding DNA: TGTGCCAGCAGTGAAGGTTCGGTCACCAGAGTTCGAGCTTTCTTT. Translation: CASSEGSVTRVRAFF.

In the case of this clonotype: No conserved phenylalanine or tryptophan ends this CDR3, so it is likely a read error. This chain joins TRBV5-4 and TRBJ2-1; no clear D. Per the germline V gene, CDR1 is SGHNT and CDR2 is YYREEE (reference sequence). This CDR3 spans 17 amino acids. Trimming pared 4 bases from V and 0 bases from J, leaving 17 bases between. CDR3 nucleotide sequence: TGTGCCAGCAGCCCCCTGGGGATCGCCAGCTCCTACAATGAGCAGTTCTCC. This sequence encodes CASSPLGIASSYNEQFS.

A remark on this clonotype: One base away lies a much larger clone, so this may be a sequencing read error. The chain uses TRBV3-1 and TRBJ2-1; the D gene is possibly TRBD2 (5 bases). Gene TRBJ2-5 matches the end of the DNA better, so the J call may be wrong. The CDR3 consists of 16 residues. CDR1 and CDR2 from the germline V gene are LGHDT and YNNKEL (reference sequence). The CDR3 reads CASGQDVADRGETQYF. In DNA, the CDR3 is TGTGCCAGCGGCCAAGATGTCGCAGATCGGGGTGAGACCCAGTACTTC.

This clonotype was seen at least ten times. The V and J genes are TRBV27 and TRBJ2-5; 8 bases are a match to TRBD2. The CDR3 sequence is 17 residues long. Per germline, CDR1 MNHEY and CDR2 SMNVEV (reference sequence). The ends lost 3 bases at V and 5 bases at J; junction bases unmatched: 14. CDR3 sequence (DNA): TGTGCCAGCAGTTTCTTAACCCGGGGGGGGGTGGAGGAGACCCAGTACTTC. This gives the protein CASSFLTRGGVEETQYF.

This clonotype was counted at least ten times. The chain is built from TRBV2 and TRBJ1-2; TRBD1 is a possible D gene (5 bases). CDR3 length: 13 amino acids. Germline V lookup: CDR1 SNHLY, CDR2 FYNNEI. V shed 4 bases and J shed 3 bases, with 9 bases lying between them. The chain's CDR3 is CASSGEGHYGYTF. The CDR3 nucleotides are TGTGCCAGCAGTGGAGAGGGGCACTATGGCTACACCTTC.

This clonotype was detected only a few times. The chain has TRBV28 and TRBJ2-7; TRBD2 matches at 9 bases. The CDR3 contains 15 residues. The J segment lost 4 bases and the V segment lost 7 bases, leaving 11 bases of the junction unmatched. Germline loops: CDR1 MDHEN, CDR2 SYDVKM. The CDR3 protein is CASKRRAGGFYEQYF. CDR3 nucleotide sequence: TGTGCCAGCAAGAGGCGGGCGGGAGGGTTTTACGAGCAGTACTTC.

This clonotype has at least ten counts. The chain is built from TRBV28 and TRBJ2-1; D could derive from TRBD1 or TRBD2 (5 bases each). Trimming took off 6 bases at V and 0 bases at J, with 18 bases between the two ends. The CDR3 contains 17 residues. Germline assignment: CDR1 MDHEN and CDR2 SYDVKM. DNA of the CDR3: TGTGCCAGCAGAATTCGACAGTGGGGGAGCTCCTACAATGAGCAGTTCTTC. It codes for CASRIRQWGSSYNEQFF.

This clonotype was found many times. The chain is built from TRBV7-2 and TRBJ2-3; 9 bases are a match to TRBD2. The J segment lost 2 bases and the V segment lost 1 base, leaving 4 bases of the junction unmatched. The CDR3 is 16 residues long. Germline lookup yields CDR1 SGHTA and CDR2 FQGNSA. Here the CDR3 DNA reads TGTGCCAGCAGCTTAGGGGCTAGCGGGACCACAGATACGCAGTATTTT. Translated: CASSLGASGTTDTQYF.

The chain employs TRBV4-1 and TRBJ2-1; 8 bases map to TRBD2. The CDR3 runs to 19 residues. After removal of 6 bases from V and 4 bases from J, the junction contained 20 bases not matched to a gene. The germline CDR1 and CDR2 sequences are MGHRA and YSYEKL. The DNA of the CDR3 is TGCGCCAGCAGTCCTCGACAGGCTCGGGCGGGAGGCAGGTACAATGAGCAGTTCTTC. It codes for CASSPRQARAGGRYNEQFF.

This clonotype was observed at least ten times. The chain uses TRBV9 and TRBJ1-2; D is possibly TRBD1 (5 bases). Trimming removed 4 bases at V and 1 base at J, with 14 bases between. CDR1 is SGDLS, CDR2 YYNGEE, per germline. This CDR3 has 15 amino acids. In DNA, the CDR3 is TGTGCCAGCAGCTCCCACAAGGGGATTAACTATGGCTACACCTTC. Its translation: CASSSHKGINYGYTF.

This clonotype occurred many times. The chain combines TRBV7-2 with TRBJ2-6; D is unclear. Trimming cost V 5 bases and J 0 bases, with 8 bases left between them. The CDR3 has 15 residues. The germline V gene has CDR1 SGHTA and CDR2 FQGNSA. The CDR3 sequence is CASSPTGSGANVLTF. The DNA for the CDR3 is TGTGCCAGCAGCCCGACGGGCTCTGGGGCCAACGTCCTGACTTTC.

This clonotype was counted many times. The gene calls are TRBV2 and TRBJ2-2; a weak D match, TRBD2 (6 bases). The CDR3 totals 16 residues. Trimming took off 5 bases at V and 1 base at J, with 14 bases between the two ends. Per the germline V gene, CDR1 is SNHLY and CDR2 is FYNNEI. The DNA of the CDR3 is TGTGCCAGCAGTCCTATAACTAGCAAGAACACCGGGGAGCTGTTTTTT. Protein sequence: CASSPITSKNTGELFF.

The chain uses TRBV24-1 and TRBJ2-5; 9 bases are shared with TRBD1. The germline CDR1 and CDR2 sequences are KGHDR and SFDVKD. The CDR3 length is 14 residues. V trimming: 5 bases; J trimming: 3 bases; junction bases outside the gene matches: 3. The CDR3 loop is CATSGTGEKETQYF. The CDR3 coding sequence is TGTGCCACCAGTGGGACAGGGGAAAAAGAGACCCAGTACTTC.

This sequence joins TRBV20-1 and TRBJ2-5; D perhaps matches TRBD2 (5 bases). CDR1 and CDR2 (germline): DFQATT, SNEGSKA (reference sequence). Trimming removed 2 bases from V and 2 bases from J, with 9 bases in between. The CDR3 runs 13 residues. This chain's CDR3 is CSARLAEQETQYF. The CDR3 DNA sequence: TGCAGTGCTAGACTAGCAGAACAAGAGACCCAGTACTTC.

This clonotype occurred many times. The genes are TRBV12-3 or TRBV12-4 and TRBJ2-1, with TRBD2 matching 7 bases. This CDR3 is built from 15 residues. V lost 8 bases and J lost 0; bases outside the gene matches: 7. The CDR3 here is CASLSAGDSYNEQFF. The DNA for the CDR3 is TGTGCCAGCCTATCCGCGGGGGACTCCTACAATGAGCAGTTCTTC.